The entry that follows covers one T cell receptor (beta chain) sequence. The entry originates in a study of blood T cells in healthy people across ages. Each donor was a healthy Caucasian individual from Russia, aged roughly 6 to 90. It was with a sample-barcoded 5' primer and a J-beta primer mix that a second PCR of about 7 to 12 cycles was run. TCRdb processed the 5' RACE reads anew with MiXCR; each CDR3 protein has one entry. The sample records around 1,600,000 distinct CDR3 sequences, roughly 43% being singletons. Sequencing input: blood. The sequence was obtained from a woman between 18 and 30 years old in good health.

CDR3 sequence: CSARDRRRAQLNTEAFF. Here the CDR3 DNA reads TGCAGTGCTAGAGATCGACGCCGGGCACAACTCAACACTGAAGCTTTCTTT. This chain connects TRBV20-1 to TRBJ1-1; D gene ambiguous. Germline V lookup: CDR1 DFQATT, CDR2 SNEGSKA (reference sequence). V lost 0 bases to trimming and J lost 2 bases, with 19 bases between them. The CDR3 spans 17 residues.